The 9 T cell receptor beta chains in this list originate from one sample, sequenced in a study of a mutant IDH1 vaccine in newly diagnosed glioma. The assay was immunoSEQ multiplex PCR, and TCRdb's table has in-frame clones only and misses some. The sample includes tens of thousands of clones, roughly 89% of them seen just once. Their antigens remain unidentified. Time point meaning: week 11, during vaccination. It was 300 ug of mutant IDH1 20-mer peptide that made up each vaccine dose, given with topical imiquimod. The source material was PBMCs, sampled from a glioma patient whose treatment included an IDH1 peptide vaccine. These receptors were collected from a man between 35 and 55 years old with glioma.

CDR3 sequence (DNA): TGTGCCAGCAGCTTGCCCGGACAGATCTCCTACAATGAGCAGTTCTTC. The encoded protein is CASSLPGQISYNEQFF. The chain has TRBV5-4 and TRBJ2-1; D is perhaps TRBD1 (6 bases). This CDR3 has 16 amino acids. CDR1 is SGHNT and CDR2 is YYREEE in the germline V gene (reference sequence). V gave up 1 base and J gave up 0 bases, with 11 bases separating them.

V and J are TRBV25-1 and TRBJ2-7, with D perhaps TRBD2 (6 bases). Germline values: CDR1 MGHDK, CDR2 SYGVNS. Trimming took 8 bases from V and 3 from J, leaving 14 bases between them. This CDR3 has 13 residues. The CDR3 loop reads CASDGGLSYEQYF. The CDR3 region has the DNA TGTGCCAGCGATGGGGGGTTAAGCTACGAGCAGTACTTC.

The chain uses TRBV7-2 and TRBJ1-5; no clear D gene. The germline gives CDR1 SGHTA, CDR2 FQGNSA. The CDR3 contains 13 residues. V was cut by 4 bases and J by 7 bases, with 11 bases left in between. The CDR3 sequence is CASSSNSHQPQHF. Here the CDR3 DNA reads TGTGCCAGCAGCTCTAACTCCCACCAGCCCCAGCATTTT.

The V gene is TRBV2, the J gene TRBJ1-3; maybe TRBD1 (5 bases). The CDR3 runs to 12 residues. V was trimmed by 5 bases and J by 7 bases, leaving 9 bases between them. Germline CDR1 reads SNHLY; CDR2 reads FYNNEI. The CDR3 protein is CASSRTINTIYF. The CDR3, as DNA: TGTGCCAGCAGTAGGACAATCAACACCATATATTTT.

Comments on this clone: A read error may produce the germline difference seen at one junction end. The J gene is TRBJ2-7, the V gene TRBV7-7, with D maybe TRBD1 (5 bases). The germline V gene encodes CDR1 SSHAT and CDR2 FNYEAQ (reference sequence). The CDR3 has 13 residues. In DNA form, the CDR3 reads TGTGCTAGCAGCTTAGGCAGGGCCTACGAGCAGTACTTC. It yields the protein CASSLGRAYEQYF.

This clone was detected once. The CDR3 loop reads CASSLDPGVQETQYF. In DNA form, the CDR3 reads TGCGCCAGCAGCTTGGACCCAGGGGTCCAAGAGACCCAGTACTTC. The chain uses TRBV5-1 and TRBJ2-5, with D possibly being TRBD1 (6 bases). Per germline, CDR1 SGHRS and CDR2 YFSETQ. This CDR3 is built from 15 residues. V was cut by 0 bases and J by 1 base, with 10 bases left in between.

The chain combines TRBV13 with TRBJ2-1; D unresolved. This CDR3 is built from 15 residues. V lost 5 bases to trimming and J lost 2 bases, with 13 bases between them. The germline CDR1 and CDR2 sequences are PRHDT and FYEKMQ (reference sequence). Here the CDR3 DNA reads TGTGCCAGCAGCCCTCCAGCGCTTACCTACAATGAGCAGTTCTTC. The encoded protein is CASSPPALTYNEQFF.

This CDR3 is CASSGAVTGNTIYF. The CDR3 DNA reads TGCGCCAGCAGCGGCGCAGTCACTGGAAACACCATATATTTT. The chain employs TRBV5-1 and TRBJ1-3; D remains unclear. The CDR3 runs to 14 residues. Trimming stripped 4 bases from V and 2 bases from J, with 10 bases between. Per the germline V gene, CDR1 is SGHRS and CDR2 is YFSETQ.

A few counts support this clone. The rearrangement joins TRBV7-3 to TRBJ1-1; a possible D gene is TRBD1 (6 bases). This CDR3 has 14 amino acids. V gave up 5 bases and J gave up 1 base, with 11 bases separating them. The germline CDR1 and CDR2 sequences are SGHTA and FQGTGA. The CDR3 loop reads CASSEKGGNTEAFF. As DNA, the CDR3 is TGTGCCAGCAGCGAAAAGGGGGGGAACACTGAAGCTTTCTTT.